This T cell receptor beta chain was captured in a study of blood T cells in healthy people across ages. A sample-barcoded 5' primer and a J-beta primer mix were used in a second PCR of roughly 7 to 12 cycles. One entry per CDR3 protein results from TCRdb running MiXCR on the 5' RACE reads. Of 1.5 million to 2 million distinct CDR3 sequences in the sample, 40% to 55% are singletons; the top ten hold more than 2%. Comments on this clonotype: Antigen specificity is unknown.

Study-wide points: Diversity of TCR beta per million T cells declined in a roughly linear way with age. Changes seen in expanded clonotypes were possibly confounded by donor CMV status left unknown. It was the long-lived donors that had more naive CD4+ cells and higher diversity than aged donors.

Germline CDR1 is SNHLY and CDR2 is FYNNEI. V was clipped by 1 base and J by 3 bases; unmatched bases: 9. The CDR3 is made up of 17 amino acids. Sequencing was carried out using blood. This chain uses TRBV2 with TRBJ2-3, with 8 positions matching TRBD1. The source of this sequence is a middle-aged woman in good health. The CDR3 is CASSEEGQGAWTDTQYF. DNA of the CDR3: TGTGCCAGCAGTGAAGAGGGTCAGGGGGCTTGGACAGATACGCAGTATTTT.